This T cell receptor beta chain was recorded in a study of T cell clones after liver transplantation. Study overall: TCRbeta sequencing after a pre-transplant mixed lymphocyte reaction identified graft-donor-reactive clones, later tracked in post-transplant blood. General study findings and limits: Small, mixed patient groups and varying post-transplant times limit these conclusions. Donor-reactive sequences fell more than third party-reactive ones, suggesting partial deletion.

Some clones are missing from TCRdb's copy, which holds only in-frame ones; the method was immunoSEQ multiplex PCR. The table has around 110,000 clones, about nine tenths seen once. Worth noting for this clone: Its matching antigen is unknown.

Trimming shortened V by 0 bases and J by 4 bases, and 17 bases separated the two germline ends. Per the germline V gene, CDR1 is SGHNT and CDR2 is YYREEE (reference sequence). The CDR3 consists of 18 residues. The clonotype was recovered from a human patient who received a liver transplant. Some T cells could come from the graft donor. The chain carries TRBV5-4 and TRBJ2-6; possible D gene TRBD1, 6 bases. This specimen consisted of CD4+ T cells from blood, obtained 12 months after liver transplant. CDR3 bases: TGTGCCAGCAGCTTGGCCGGCCAGGGGCAAGCAGGGGCCAACGTCCTGACTTTC. Protein sequence: CASSLAGQGQAGANVLTF. The whole variable domain, remainder taken from reference TRBV5-4 and TRBJ2-6, is ETGVTQSPTHLIKTRGQQVTLRCSSQSGHNTVSWYQQALGQGPQFIFQYYREEENGRGNFPPRFSGLQFPNYSSELNVNALELDDSALYLCASSLAGQGQAGANVLTFGAGSRLTVL.